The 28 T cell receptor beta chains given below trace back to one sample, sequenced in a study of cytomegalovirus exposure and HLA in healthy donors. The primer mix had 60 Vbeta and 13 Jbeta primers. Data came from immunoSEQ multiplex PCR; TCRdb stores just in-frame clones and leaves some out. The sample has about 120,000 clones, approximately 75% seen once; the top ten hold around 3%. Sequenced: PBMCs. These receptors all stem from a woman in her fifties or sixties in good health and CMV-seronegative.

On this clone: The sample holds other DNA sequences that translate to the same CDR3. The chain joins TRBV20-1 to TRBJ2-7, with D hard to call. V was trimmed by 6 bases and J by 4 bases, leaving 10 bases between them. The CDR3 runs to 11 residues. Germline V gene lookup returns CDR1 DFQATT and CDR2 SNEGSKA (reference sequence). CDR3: CSAPDSYEQYF. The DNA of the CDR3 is TGCAGTGCCCCCGATAGTTACGAGCAGTACTTC.

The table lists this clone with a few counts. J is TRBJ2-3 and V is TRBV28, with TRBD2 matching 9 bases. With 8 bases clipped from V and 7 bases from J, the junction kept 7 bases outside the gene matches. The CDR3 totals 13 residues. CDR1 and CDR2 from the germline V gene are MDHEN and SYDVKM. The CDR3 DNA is TGTGCCAGCGGATATAGCGGGAGCAATACGCAGTATTTT. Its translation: CASGYSGSNTQYF.

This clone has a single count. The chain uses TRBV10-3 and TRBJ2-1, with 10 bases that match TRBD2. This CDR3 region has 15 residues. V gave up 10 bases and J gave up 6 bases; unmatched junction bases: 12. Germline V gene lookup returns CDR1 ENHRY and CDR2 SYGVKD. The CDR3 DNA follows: TGTGCCACCTCGGTTGGGTCTAGCGGGAGCAATGAGCAGTTCTTC. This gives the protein CATSVGSSGSNEQFF.

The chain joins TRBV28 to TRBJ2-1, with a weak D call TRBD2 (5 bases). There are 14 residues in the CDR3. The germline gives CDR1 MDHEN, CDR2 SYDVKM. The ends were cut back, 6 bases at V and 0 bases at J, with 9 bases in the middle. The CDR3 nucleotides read TGTGCCAGCAGCCGGGGTGTCTCCTACAATGAGCAGTTCTTC. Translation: CASSRGVSYNEQFF.

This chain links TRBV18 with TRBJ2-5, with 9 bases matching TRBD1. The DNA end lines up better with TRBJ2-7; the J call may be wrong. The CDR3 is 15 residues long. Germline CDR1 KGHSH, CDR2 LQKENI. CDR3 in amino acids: CASSPTGGGHYEQYF. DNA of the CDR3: TGTGCCAGCTCACCGACAGGGGGTGGGCACTACGAGCAGTACTTC.

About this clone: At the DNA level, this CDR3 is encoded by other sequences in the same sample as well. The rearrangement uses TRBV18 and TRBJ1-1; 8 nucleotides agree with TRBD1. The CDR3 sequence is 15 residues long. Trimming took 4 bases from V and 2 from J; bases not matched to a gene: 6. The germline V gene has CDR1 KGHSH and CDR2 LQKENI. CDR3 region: CASSLRTGPNTEAFF. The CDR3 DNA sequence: TGTGCCAGCTCACTACGGACAGGGCCTAACACTGAAGCTTTCTTT.

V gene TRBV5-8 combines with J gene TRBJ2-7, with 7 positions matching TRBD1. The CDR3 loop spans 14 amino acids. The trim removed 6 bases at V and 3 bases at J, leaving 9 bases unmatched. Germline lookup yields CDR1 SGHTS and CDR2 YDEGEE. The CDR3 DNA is TGTGCCAGCATCCCGAGGACAGGAGTCTACGAGCAGTACTTC. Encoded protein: CASIPRTGVYEQYF.

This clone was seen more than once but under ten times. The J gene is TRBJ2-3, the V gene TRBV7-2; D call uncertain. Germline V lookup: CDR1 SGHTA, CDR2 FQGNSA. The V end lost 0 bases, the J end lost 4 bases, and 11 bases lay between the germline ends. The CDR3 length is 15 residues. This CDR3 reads CASSLARLRADTQYF. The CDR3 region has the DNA TGTGCCAGCAGCTTAGCACGCCTCCGGGCAGATACGCAGTATTTT.

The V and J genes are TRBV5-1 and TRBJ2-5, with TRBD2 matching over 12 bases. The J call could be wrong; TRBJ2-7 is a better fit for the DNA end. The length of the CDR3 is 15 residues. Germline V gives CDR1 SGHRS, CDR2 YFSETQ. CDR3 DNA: TGCGCCAGCAACCACCGACTAGCGGGAGATCTCGAGCAGTACTTC. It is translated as CASNHRLAGDLEQYF.

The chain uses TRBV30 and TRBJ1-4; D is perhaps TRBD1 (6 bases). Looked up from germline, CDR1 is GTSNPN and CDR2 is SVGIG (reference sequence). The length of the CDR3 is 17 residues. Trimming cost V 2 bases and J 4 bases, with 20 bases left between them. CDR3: CAWSTSRWDTHNEKLFF. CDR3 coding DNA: TGTGCCTGGAGTACCTCACGCTGGGACACTCATAATGAAAAACTGTTTTTT.

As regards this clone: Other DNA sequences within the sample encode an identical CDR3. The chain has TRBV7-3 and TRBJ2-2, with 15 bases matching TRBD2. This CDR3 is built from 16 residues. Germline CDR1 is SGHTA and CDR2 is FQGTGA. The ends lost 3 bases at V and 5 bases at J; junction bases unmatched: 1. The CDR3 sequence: CASSLGLAGGTGELFF. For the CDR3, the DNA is TGTGCCAGCAGCTTGGGACTAGCGGGAGGAACCGGGGAGCTGTTTTTT. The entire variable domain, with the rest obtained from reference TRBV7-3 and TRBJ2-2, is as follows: GAGVSQTPSNKVTEKGKYVELRCDPISGHTALYWYRQSLGQGPEFLIYFQGTGAADDSGLPNDRFFAVRPEGSVSTLKIQRTERGDSAVYLCASSLGLAGGTGELFFGEGSRLTVL.

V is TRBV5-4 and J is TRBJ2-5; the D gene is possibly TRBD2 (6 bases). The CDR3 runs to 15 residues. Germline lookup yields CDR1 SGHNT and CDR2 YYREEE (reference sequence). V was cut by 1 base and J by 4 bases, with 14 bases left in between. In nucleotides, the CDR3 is TGTGCCAGCAGCTTGATCTCGGCGGGACTAGAGACCCAGTACTTC. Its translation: CASSLISAGLETQYF.

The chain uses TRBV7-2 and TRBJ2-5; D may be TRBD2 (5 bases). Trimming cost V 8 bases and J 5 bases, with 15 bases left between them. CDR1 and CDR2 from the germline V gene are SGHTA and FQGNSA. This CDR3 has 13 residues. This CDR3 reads CASSGEIRETQYF. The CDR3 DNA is TGTGCCAGCTCCGGGGAAATTCGGGAGACCCAGTACTTC.

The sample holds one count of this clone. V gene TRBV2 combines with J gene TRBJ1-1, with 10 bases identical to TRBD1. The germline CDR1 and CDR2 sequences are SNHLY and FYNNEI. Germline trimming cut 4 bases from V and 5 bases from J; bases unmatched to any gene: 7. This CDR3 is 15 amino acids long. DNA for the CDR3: TGTGCCAGCAGTGCCGACAGGGGGCAGAGTACTGAAGCTTTCTTT. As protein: CASSADRGQSTEAFF. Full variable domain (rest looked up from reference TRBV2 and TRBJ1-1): EPEVTQTPSHQVTQMGQEVILRCVPISNHLYFYWYRQILGQKVEFLVSFYNNEISEKSEIFDDQFSVERPDGSNFTLKIRSTKLEDSAMYFCASSADRGQSTEAFFGQGTRLTVV.

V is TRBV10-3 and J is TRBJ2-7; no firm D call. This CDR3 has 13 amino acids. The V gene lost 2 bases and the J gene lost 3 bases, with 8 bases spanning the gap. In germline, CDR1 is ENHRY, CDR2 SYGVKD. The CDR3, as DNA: TGTGCCATCAGTGAGGGTAACGGCTACGAGCAGTACTTC. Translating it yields CAISEGNGYEQYF.

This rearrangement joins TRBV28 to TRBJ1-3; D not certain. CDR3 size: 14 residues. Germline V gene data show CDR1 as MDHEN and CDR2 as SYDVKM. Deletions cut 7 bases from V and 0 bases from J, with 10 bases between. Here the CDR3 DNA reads TGTGCCAGCATACAATCGATCTCTGGAAACACCATATATTTT. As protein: CASIQSISGNTIYF.

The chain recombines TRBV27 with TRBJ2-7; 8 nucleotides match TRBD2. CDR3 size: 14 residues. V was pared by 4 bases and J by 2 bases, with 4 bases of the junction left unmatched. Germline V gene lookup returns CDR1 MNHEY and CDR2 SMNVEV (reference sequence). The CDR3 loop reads CASSSPGLAYEQYF. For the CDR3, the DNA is TGTGCCAGCAGTTCGCCGGGACTAGCCTACGAGCAGTACTTC.

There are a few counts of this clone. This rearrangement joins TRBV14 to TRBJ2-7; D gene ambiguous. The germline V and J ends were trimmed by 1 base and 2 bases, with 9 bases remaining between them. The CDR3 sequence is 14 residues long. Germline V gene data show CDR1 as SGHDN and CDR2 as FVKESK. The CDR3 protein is CASSQVSRTYEQYF. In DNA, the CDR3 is TGTGCCAGCAGCCAAGTATCCAGGACCTACGAGCAGTACTTC.

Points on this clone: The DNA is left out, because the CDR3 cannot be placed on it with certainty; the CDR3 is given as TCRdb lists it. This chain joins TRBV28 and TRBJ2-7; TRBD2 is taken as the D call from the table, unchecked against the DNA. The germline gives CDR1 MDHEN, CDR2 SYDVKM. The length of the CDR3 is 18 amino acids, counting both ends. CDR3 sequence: CASSLWWEGVAGGTELYF.

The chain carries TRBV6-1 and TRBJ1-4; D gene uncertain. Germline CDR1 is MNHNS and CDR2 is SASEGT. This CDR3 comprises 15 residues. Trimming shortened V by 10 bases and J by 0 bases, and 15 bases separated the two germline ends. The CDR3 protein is CAIRTGGATNEKLFF. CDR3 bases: TGTGCCATAAGGACGGGAGGTGCAACTAATGAAAAACTGTTTTTT.

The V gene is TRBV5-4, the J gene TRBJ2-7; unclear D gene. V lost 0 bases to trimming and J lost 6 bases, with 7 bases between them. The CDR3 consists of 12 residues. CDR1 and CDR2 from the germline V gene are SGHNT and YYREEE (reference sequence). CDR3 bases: TGTGCCAGCAGCTTGGGAAGCTCCGAGCAGTACTTC. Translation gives CASSLGSSEQYF.

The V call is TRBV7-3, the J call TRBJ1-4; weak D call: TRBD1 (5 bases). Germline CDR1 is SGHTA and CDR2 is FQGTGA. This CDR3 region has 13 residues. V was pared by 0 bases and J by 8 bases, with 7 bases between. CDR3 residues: CASSLTPGEKLFF. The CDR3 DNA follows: TGTGCCAGCAGCTTAACGCCAGGGGAAAAACTGTTTTTT.

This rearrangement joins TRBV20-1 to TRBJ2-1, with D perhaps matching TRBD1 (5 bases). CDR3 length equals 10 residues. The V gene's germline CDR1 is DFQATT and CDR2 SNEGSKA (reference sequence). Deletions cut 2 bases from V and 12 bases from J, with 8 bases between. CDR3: CSARQGSQFF. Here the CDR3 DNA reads TGCAGTGCTAGACAGGGATCGCAGTTCTTC.

This CDR3 reads CAISDHVGSPSGNTIYF. The CDR3 region has the DNA TGTGCCATCAGTGACCACGTGGGGAGCCCGTCTGGAAACACCATATATTTT. V usage is TRBV10-3 and J usage is TRBJ1-3; D unclear. The CDR3 extends over 17 amino acids. Germline values: CDR1 ENHRY, CDR2 SYGVKD. Trimming pared 3 bases from V and 1 base from J, leaving 16 bases between.

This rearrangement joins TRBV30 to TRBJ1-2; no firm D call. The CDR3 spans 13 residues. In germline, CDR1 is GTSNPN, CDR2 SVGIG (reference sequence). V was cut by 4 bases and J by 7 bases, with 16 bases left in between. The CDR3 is CAWTTPSISGYTF. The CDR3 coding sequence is TGTGCCTGGACCACTCCCTCCATTAGTGGCTACACCTTC.

The CDR3, as DNA: TGTGCCAGCAGCGAACAAAAGGGAGGTCTTGGCGAGCAGTACTTC. This gives the protein CASSEQKGGLGEQYF. The chain carries TRBV5-8 and TRBJ2-7, with a weak D call TRBD2 (6 bases). The V end lost 4 bases, the J end lost 6 bases, and 20 bases lay between the germline ends. The length of the CDR3 is 15 residues. Germline-derived CDR1 and CDR2 are SGHTS and YDEGEE. The full variable domain, with the rest looked up from reference TRBV5-8 and TRBJ2-7, is EAGVTQSPTHLIKTRGQQATLRCSPISGHTSVYWYQQALGLGLQFLLWYDEGEERNRGNFPPRFSGRQFPNYSSELNVNALELEDSALYLCASSEQKGGLGEQYFGPGTRLTVT.

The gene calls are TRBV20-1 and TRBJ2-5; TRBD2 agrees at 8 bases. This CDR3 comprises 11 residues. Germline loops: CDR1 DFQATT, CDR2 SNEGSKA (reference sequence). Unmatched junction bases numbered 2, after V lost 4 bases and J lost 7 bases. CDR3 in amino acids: CSAILAVTQYF. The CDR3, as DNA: TGCAGTGCTATACTAGCGGTGACCCAGTACTTC.

The CDR3 DNA reads TGTGCCTGGAGTAGGGGTGTGGGTGAAAAACTGTTTTTT. This encodes CAWSRGVGEKLFF. V and J are TRBV30 and TRBJ1-4; a weak D match, TRBD1 (5 bases). V was pared by 2 bases and J by 7 bases, with 11 bases between. This CDR3 comprises 13 residues. Germline V gene lookup returns CDR1 GTSNPN and CDR2 SVGIG (reference sequence).